The source of this T cell receptor beta chain is a study of cytomegalovirus exposure and HLA in healthy donors. Turning to this clone: Its antigen is not known. The same CDR3 arises from other DNA sequences in this sample as well.

Study-wide results and limits: Common viral pathogens seemed to be connected with several of the most significant clusters, according to a later analysis. A cluster of highly shared sequence variants was likely a sequencing artifact.

This CDR3 region has 14 residues. Between the trimmed V and J ends, which lost 2 bases and 2 bases, there was a span of 9 bases. CDR1 is MNHEY, CDR2 SMNVEV, per germline (reference sequence). The PCR made use of 60 Vbeta and 13 Jbeta primers. TCRdb's copy holds only in-frame clones and misses some; the assay was immunoSEQ multiplex PCR. The sample consists of about 110,000 clones, around four fifths of them appearing once. The gene calls are TRBV27 and TRBJ1-1; possible D gene TRBD1, 5 bases. This receptor was identified in a man younger than 45 in good health and CMV-seropositive. The sample taken for sequencing was PBMCs. In nucleotides, the CDR3 is TGTGCCAGCAGTTTAGGGGGACTTAACACTGAAGCTTTCTTT. It is translated as CASSLGGLNTEAFF.